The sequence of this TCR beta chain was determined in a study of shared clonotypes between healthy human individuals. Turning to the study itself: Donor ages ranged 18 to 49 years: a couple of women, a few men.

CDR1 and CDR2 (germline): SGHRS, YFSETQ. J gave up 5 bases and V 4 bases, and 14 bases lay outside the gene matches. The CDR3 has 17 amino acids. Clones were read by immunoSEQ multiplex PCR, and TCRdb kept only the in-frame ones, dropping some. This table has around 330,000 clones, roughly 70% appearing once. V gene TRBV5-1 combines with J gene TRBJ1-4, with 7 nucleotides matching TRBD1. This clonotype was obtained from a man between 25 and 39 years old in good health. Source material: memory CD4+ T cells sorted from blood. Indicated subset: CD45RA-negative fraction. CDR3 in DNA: TGCGCCAGCAGCCCTACCCCGAAGACAGGGCCAAATGAAAAACTGTTTTTT. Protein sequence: CASSPTPKTGPNEKLFF.